One and the same sample provided the 30 T cell receptor beta chains below, sequenced in a study of breast tumors, draining lymph nodes, adjacent tissues. Axillary draining lymph nodes of breast cancer patients supplied the node samples. TCRdb re-called the multiplex PCR reads through MiXCR, storing one row per CDR3 protein. This table holds about 180,000 distinct CDR3 sequences, approximately 33% found once. The sequenced sample was axillary lymph node tissue. The receptors derive from a female donor with breast cancer. Some clones in this sample may be carry-over from other donors' samples.

This clonotype was recorded at least ten times. The J gene is TRBJ2-2, the V gene TRBV2, with TRBD1 identical over 9 bases. CDR3 size: 14 residues. Germline assignment: CDR1 SNHLY and CDR2 FYNNEI. V shed 8 bases and J 5 bases; nucleotides not matched to a gene: 6. CDR3 in DNA: TGTGCCAGCCGGGACAGGGTTTTAACCGGGGAGCTGTTTTTT. Translation: CASRDRVLTGELFF.

This clonotype has a count of ten or more. The chain combines TRBV6-5 with TRBJ1-2; perhaps TRBD1 as D (5 bases). Germline values: CDR1 MNHEY, CDR2 SVGAGI. This CDR3 spans 14 amino acids. V was clipped by 6 bases and J by 0 bases, with 11 bases between them. The DNA for the CDR3 is TGTGCCAGCAGGGACGGGACCTCTAACTATGGCTACACCTTC. This translates into CASRDGTSNYGYTF.

This clonotype was observed many times. V is TRBV4-1 and J is TRBJ2-5; D gene unclear. The CDR3 consists of 14 residues. CDR1 is MGHRA, CDR2 YSYEKL, per germline. The V end was cut by 2 bases, the J end by 3 bases, with 10 bases between. CDR3 sequence: CASSQQAREETQYF. As DNA, the CDR3 is TGCGCCAGCAGCCAACAGGCCAGAGAAGAGACCCAGTACTTC.

This clonotype was recorded at least ten times. The rearrangement joins TRBV9 to TRBJ2-7; 11 nucleotides align to TRBD1. Losses at the gene ends were 0 bases for V and 4 bases for J; bases not matched to a gene: 3. The CDR3 is made up of 15 amino acids. The germline V gene encodes CDR1 SGDLS and CDR2 YYNGEE. CDR3 coding DNA: TGTGCCAGCAGCGTAGGGGGACAGGGGGTATACGAGCAGTACTTC. Amino acids: CASSVGGQGVYEQYF.

This clonotype was seen ten or more times. The gene calls are TRBV5-6 and TRBJ1-5; 7 bases align to TRBD1. V dropped 2 bases and J dropped 6; count of bases not matched to a gene: 8. In germline, CDR1 is SGHDT, CDR2 YYEEEE. This CDR3 comprises 15 residues. This chain's CDR3 is CASSLKSSGGQPQHF. The CDR3 DNA follows: TGTGCCAGCAGCTTAAAGTCCTCAGGGGGTCAGCCCCAGCATTTT.

With regard to this clonotype: A much larger clone differs by one base, so this may be a read error. V usage is TRBV12-5 and J usage is TRBJ2-1, with D unclear. The CDR3 extends over 15 amino acids. Per germline, CDR1 LGHNT and CDR2 FRNRAP. With 3 bases removed from V and 3 bases from J, the gap between germline ends came to 12 bases. The CDR3 protein is CASGFTPDHYNEQFF. The CDR3 DNA follows: TGTGCTAGTGGTTTCACTCCGGACCACTACAATGAGCAGTTCTTC.

With regard to this clonotype: Just one base apart from a much larger clone, this may be a read error. J is TRBJ2-1 and V is TRBV6-1, with 7 bases aligning to TRBD2. Germline CDR1 MNHNS, CDR2 SASEGT. This CDR3 region has 16 residues. The CDR3 spells CASGELGLGGKGEQFF. CDR3 DNA: TGTGCCAGCGGTGAATTGGGTCTGGGGGGGAAGGGTGAGCAGTTCTTC.

This clonotype was found many times. This may be a read error, as it is one base from a much larger clone. The chain recombines TRBV7-8 with TRBJ2-3; 16 bases agree with TRBD2. J lost 7 bases, V lost 5 bases, and 12 bases had no gene match. The CDR3 runs to 18 residues. The V gene's germline CDR1 is SGHVS and CDR2 FQNEAQ. The CDR3 region has the DNA TGTGCCAGCAGCGCGGGACTAGCGGGGGGGCATTTAACACATACGCAGTATTTT. It encodes CASSAGLAGGHLTHTQYF.

This clonotype was observed many times. The chain has TRBV6-6 and TRBJ2-6, with D possibly matching TRBD2 (6 bases). Germline CDR1 MNHNY, CDR2 SVGAGI (reference sequence). Trimming left V 5 bases short and J 0 bases short, with 14 bases between. This CDR3 has 17 amino acids. CDR3 in amino acids: CASSGWDSRSGANVLTF. DNA for the CDR3: TGTGCCAGCAGTGGTTGGGACTCACGCTCTGGGGCCAACGTCCTGACTTTC.

Many counts were recorded for this clonotype. A junction end diverges from the germline sequence, so it may reflect a read error. The V and J genes are TRBV6-5 and TRBJ2-6; D is ambiguous. The germline gives CDR1 MNHEY, CDR2 SVGAGI. The CDR3 covers 17 residues. CDR3 loop: CASSHSFGSSGANVLTF. The CDR3, as DNA: TGTGCCAGCAGTCACTCTTTTGGTAGCTCTGGGGCCAACGTCCTGACTTTC.

The J gene is TRBJ2-2, the V gene TRBV7-2; 9 positions agree with TRBD2. V lost 5 bases, J lost 13 bases, and 5 bases stayed unmatched. The CDR3 runs to 12 residues. Per the germline V gene, CDR1 is SGHTA and CDR2 is FQGNSA. DNA of the CDR3: TGTGCCAGCAGCCCCCATAGCGGGAGGCTGTTTTTT. Amino acid sequence: CASSPHSGRLFF.

The chain links TRBV15 to TRBJ2-5; 12 positions match TRBD2. CDR3 length: 16 amino acids. Germline V gene data show CDR1 as LNHNV and CDR2 as YYDKDF (reference sequence). The J segment lost 5 bases and the V segment lost 3 bases, leaving 7 bases of the junction unmatched. For the CDR3, the DNA is TGTGCCACCAGCAGCCTAGCGGGAGGGGTCGGTGAGACCCAGTACTTC. Its protein product is CATSSLAGGVGETQYF.

With respect to this clonotype: This may arise from a read error, as a much more abundant clone is one base away. The rearrangement uses TRBV13 and TRBJ2-5, with D uncertain. V was shortened by 4 bases and J by 4 bases, with 10 bases between the two germline ends. Germline V gives CDR1 PRHDT, CDR2 FYEKMQ (reference sequence). CDR3 length: 13 residues. In DNA, the CDR3 is TGTGCCAGCAGCTGCCCCCCGGGAGAGACCCAGTACTTC. It yields the protein CASSCPPGETQYF.

This clonotype was picked up many times. This rearrangement joins TRBV10-2 to TRBJ2-2, with 7 bases lining up with TRBD1. J gave up 0 bases and V 7 bases, and 8 bases lay outside the gene matches. This CDR3 spans 16 amino acids. The V gene's germline CDR1 is WSHSY and CDR2 SAAADI. The CDR3 region is CASIIRQGSNTGELFF. As DNA, the CDR3 is TGCGCCAGCATTATCAGACAGGGTTCGAACACCGGGGAGCTGTTTTTT.

This clonotype was observed a few times. This chain links TRBV7-2 with TRBJ1-1; 7 bases map to TRBD1. The CDR3 contains 13 residues. With V trimmed by 8 bases and J by 3 bases, 6 bases remained unmatched. The germline V gene has CDR1 SGHTA and CDR2 FQGNSA. Here the CDR3 DNA reads TGTGCCAGCCGGGAGGGGGCGTACACTGAAGCTTTCTTT. Translating gives CASREGAYTEAFF.

The J gene is TRBJ2-3, the V gene TRBV20-1, with D possibly being TRBD2 (5 bases). Germline loops: CDR1 DFQATT, CDR2 SNEGSKA (reference sequence). Trimming removed 5 bases at V and 0 bases at J, with 12 bases between. The CDR3 has 14 residues. CDR3: CSAPGRGSTDTQYF. The CDR3 DNA is TGCAGTGCTCCCGGTCGGGGTAGCACAGATACGCAGTATTTT.

This clonotype was counted between two and nine times. Possible read error: a much larger clone is one base away. As DNA, the CDR3 is TGCGGTGCTAGGAGAGGGGGAGGCGGCTACACCTTC. This encodes CGARRGGGGYTF. V usage is TRBV20-1 and J usage is TRBJ1-2; TRBD1 is a possible D gene (6 bases). This CDR3 contains 12 residues. The germline gives CDR1 DFQATT, CDR2 SNEGSKA (reference sequence).

J is TRBJ1-4 and V is TRBV7-3, with D possibly matching TRBD1 (5 bases). CDR3 length: 14 residues. The V gene's germline CDR1 is SGHTA and CDR2 FQGTGA. V lost 4 bases to trimming and J lost 7 bases, with 13 bases between them. This CDR3 reads CASSSLGGIEKLFF. CDR3 bases: TGTGCCAGCAGCTCGTTGGGGGGTATTGAAAAACTGTTTTTT.

In regard to this clonotype: The DNA is left out, because the CDR3 cannot be placed on it with certainty; the CDR3 is given as TCRdb lists it. This CDR3 reads CVFLRQPKLAGPSYEQYF. The chain combines TRBV2 with TRBJ2-7; TRBD2 reflects the table's D call only, with no check against the DNA. The CDR3 comprises 18 residues, both ends counted. CDR1 SNHLY and CDR2 FYNNEI come from the germline V gene.

This clonotype was found many times. The V call is TRBV6-1, the J call TRBJ1-5, with D maybe TRBD1 (6 bases). Germline assignment: CDR1 MNHNS and CDR2 SASEGT. This CDR3 is built from 14 residues. V dropped 6 bases and J dropped 7 bases, with 16 bases sitting between them. The CDR3 sequence: CASRENRAGQPQHF. The CDR3 DNA sequence: TGTGCCAGCAGAGAAAACAGGGCTGGGCAGCCCCAGCATTTT.

There are many counts of this clonotype. This CDR3 reads CATSRDLRYTF. The CDR3 DNA follows: TGTGCCACCAGCAGAGATTTGCGCTACACCTTC. The chain carries TRBV15 and TRBJ1-2; no clear D gene. The germline V and J ends were trimmed by 0 bases and 9 bases, with 5 bases remaining between them. The CDR3 is 11 residues long. Per the germline V gene, CDR1 is LNHNV and CDR2 is YYDKDF (reference sequence).

Ten or more counts support this clonotype. The V and J genes are TRBV28 and TRBJ1-5; unclear D gene. The length of the CDR3 is 15 residues. The V gene's germline CDR1 is MDHEN and CDR2 SYDVKM. Trimming took off 3 bases at V and 4 bases at J, with 13 bases between the two ends. The CDR3 sequence is CASSLDGSGNQPQHF. CDR3 in DNA: TGTGCCAGCAGTTTGGATGGCTCGGGGAATCAGCCCCAGCATTTT.

The sample holds many counts of this clonotype. The J gene is TRBJ1-2, the V gene TRBV27, with 8 bases that match TRBD1. J gave up 5 bases and V 5 bases, and 7 bases lay outside the gene matches. The CDR3 runs 14 residues. CDR1 and CDR2 from the germline V gene are MNHEY and SMNVEV (reference sequence). The CDR3 DNA reads as TGTGCCAGCAGTCCACAGGGGGGCCCTTATGGCTACACCTTC. This sequence encodes CASSPQGGPYGYTF.

This clonotype was seen many times. This sequence joins TRBV28 and TRBJ1-5; 7 nucleotides line up with TRBD1. After removal of 5 bases from V and 3 bases from J, the junction contained 4 bases not matched to a gene. The CDR3 is 14 amino acids. Germline loops: CDR1 MDHEN, CDR2 SYDVKM. Written as DNA, the CDR3 is TGTGCCAGCAGTCCAACAGGGGCCAATCAGCCCCAGCATTTT. This encodes CASSPTGANQPQHF.

This clonotype was seen many times. The rearrangement joins TRBV7-8 to TRBJ1-2; 7 positions match TRBD1. Trimming at V came to 1 base and at J to 7 bases, leaving 6 bases not matched to a gene. The V gene's germline CDR1 is SGHVS and CDR2 FQNEAQ. CDR3 length: 14 amino acids. The DNA of the CDR3 is TGTGCCAGCAGCTTAGATTACAGGGGAAGTGGCTACACCTTC. It codes for CASSLDYRGSGYTF.

Ten or more counts support this clonotype. The CDR3 protein is CASSYSGGQQYF. The DNA of the CDR3 is TGTGCCAGCAGTTACTCGGGTGGACAGCAGTACTTC. The rearrangement joins TRBV6-5 to TRBJ2-7; D gene uncertain. V was clipped by 0 bases and J by 8 bases, with 8 bases between them. This CDR3 is built from 12 residues. CDR1 is MNHEY, CDR2 SVGAGI, per germline.

This clonotype was observed many times. The gene calls are TRBV19 and TRBJ2-2, with 7 positions matching TRBD2. Per germline, CDR1 LNHDA and CDR2 SQIVND (reference sequence). The V segment lost 6 bases and the J segment 3 bases; nucleotides outside the gene matches: 7. This CDR3 spans 15 amino acids. The CDR3 DNA follows: TGTGCCAGTAGCAGACAAGGGAGGGACACCGGGGAGCTGTTTTTT. It translates to CASSRQGRDTGELFF.

The V and J genes are TRBV11-2 and TRBJ1-1; no definite D call. V was pared by 7 bases and J by 1 base, with 10 bases between. Germline V gives CDR1 SGHAT, CDR2 FQNNGV. This CDR3 spans 13 amino acids. The CDR3 sequence: CASTAGRNTEAFF. CDR3 nucleotide sequence: TGTGCCAGCACCGCCGGGAGGAACACTGAAGCTTTCTTT.

This clonotype was seen a few times. The chain joins TRBV6-5 to TRBJ2-5; tentatively, D is TRBD1 (5 bases). V was trimmed by 5 bases and J by 5 bases, leaving 15 bases between them. In germline, CDR1 is MNHEY, CDR2 SVGAGI. The CDR3 length is 14 residues. CDR3 DNA sequence: TGTGCCAGCAGTGAACCGCAGGGTGGTGAGACCCAGTACTTC. This encodes CASSEPQGGETQYF.

This clonotype was seen ten or more times. CDR3 nucleotide sequence: TGTGCCAGTAGCCCAATTCACGGGGGGCTCAGGGAGCTGTTTTTT. This sequence encodes CASSPIHGGLRELFF. The chain links TRBV19 to TRBJ2-2; perhaps TRBD2 as D (7 bases). The germline V gene encodes CDR1 LNHDA and CDR2 SQIVND (reference sequence). There are 15 residues in the CDR3. Deletions cut 6 bases from V and 9 bases from J, with 20 bases between.